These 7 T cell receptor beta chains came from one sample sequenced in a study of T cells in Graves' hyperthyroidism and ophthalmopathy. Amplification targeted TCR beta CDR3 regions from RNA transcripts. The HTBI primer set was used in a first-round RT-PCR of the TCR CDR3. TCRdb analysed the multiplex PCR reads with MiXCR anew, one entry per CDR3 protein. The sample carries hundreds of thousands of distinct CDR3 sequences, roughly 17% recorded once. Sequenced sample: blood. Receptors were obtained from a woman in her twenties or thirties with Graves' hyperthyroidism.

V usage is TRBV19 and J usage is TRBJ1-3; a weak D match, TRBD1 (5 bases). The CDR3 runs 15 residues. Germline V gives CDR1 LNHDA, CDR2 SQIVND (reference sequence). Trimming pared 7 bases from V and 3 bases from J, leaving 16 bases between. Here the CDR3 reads CASTPVERGGNTIYF. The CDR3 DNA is TGTGCCAGTACGCCTGTGGAAAGGGGTGGAAACACCATATATTTT.

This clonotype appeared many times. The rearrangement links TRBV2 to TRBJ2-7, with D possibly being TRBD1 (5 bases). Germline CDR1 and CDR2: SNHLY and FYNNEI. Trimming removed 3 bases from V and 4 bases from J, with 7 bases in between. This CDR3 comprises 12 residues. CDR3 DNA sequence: TGTGCCAGCAGTGAGGCAGGGTACGAGCAGTACTTC. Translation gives CASSEAGYEQYF.

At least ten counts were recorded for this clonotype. CDR3: CASSPTGKWGGYTF. The DNA of the CDR3 is TGTGCCAGCAGCCCGACAGGGAAGTGGGGTGGCTACACCTTC. This chain uses TRBV12-3 or TRBV12-4 with TRBJ1-2, with 7 positions matching TRBD1. The CDR3 has 14 amino acids. The V gene end was trimmed by 6 bases and the J gene end by 7 bases; junction bases not matched to a gene: 11.

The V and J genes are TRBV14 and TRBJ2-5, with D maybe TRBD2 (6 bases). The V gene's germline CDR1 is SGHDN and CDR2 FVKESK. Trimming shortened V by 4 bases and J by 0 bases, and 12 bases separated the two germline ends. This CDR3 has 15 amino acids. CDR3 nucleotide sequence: TGTGCCAGCAGCCGGGACGGAGGGTACCAAGAGACCCAGTACTTC. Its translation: CASSRDGGYQETQYF.

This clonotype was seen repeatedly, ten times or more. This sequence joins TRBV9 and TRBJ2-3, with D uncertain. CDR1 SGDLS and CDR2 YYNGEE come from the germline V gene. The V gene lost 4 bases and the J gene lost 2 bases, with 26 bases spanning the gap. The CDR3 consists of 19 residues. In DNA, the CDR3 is TGTGCCAGCAGCCACACCGGCCAGGAGACGTTCCCCTCCACAGATACGCAGTATTTT. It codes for CASSHTGQETFPSTDTQYF.

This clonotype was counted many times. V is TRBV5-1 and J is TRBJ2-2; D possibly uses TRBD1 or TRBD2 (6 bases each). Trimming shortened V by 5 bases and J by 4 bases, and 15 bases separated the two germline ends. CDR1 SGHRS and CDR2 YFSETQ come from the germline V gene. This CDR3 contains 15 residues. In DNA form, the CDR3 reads TGCGCCAGCAGGGCGGCCAGGGGAGGCACCGGGGAGCTGTTTTTT. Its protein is CASRAARGGTGELFF. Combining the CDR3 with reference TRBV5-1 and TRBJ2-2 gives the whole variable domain KAGVTQTPRYLIKTRGQQVTLSCSPISGHRSVSWYQQTPGQGLQFLFEYFSETQRNKGNFPGRFSGRQFSNSRSEMNVSTLELGDSALYLCASRAARGGTGELFFGEGSRLTVL.

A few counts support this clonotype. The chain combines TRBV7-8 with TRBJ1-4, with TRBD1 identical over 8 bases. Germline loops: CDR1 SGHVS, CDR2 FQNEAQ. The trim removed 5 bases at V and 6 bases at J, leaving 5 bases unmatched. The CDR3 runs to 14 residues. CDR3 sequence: CASSAGGEDEKLFF. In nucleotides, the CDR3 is TGTGCCAGCAGCGCAGGGGGCGAAGATGAAAAACTGTTTTTT.